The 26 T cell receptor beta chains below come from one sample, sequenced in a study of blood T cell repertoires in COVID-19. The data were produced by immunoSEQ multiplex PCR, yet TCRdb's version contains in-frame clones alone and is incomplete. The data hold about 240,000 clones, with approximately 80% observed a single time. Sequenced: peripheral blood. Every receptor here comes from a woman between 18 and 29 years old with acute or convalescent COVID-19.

In DNA form, the CDR3 reads TGTGCCAGTAATAGCGGGATCTACTCCTACAATGAGCAGTTCTTC. Protein product: CASNSGIYSYNEQFF. The chain carries TRBV7-6 and TRBJ2-1; 8 bases are a match to TRBD2. Looked up from germline, CDR1 is SGHVS and CDR2 is FNYEAQ. The V segment lost 9 bases and the J segment 0 bases; nucleotides outside the gene matches: 7. This CDR3 is 15 amino acids long.

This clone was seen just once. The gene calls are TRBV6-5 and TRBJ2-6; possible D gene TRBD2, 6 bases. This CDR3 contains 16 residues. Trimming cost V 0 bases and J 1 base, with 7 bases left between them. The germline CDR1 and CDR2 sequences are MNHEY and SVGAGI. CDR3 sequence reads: CASSYSGGSGANVLTF. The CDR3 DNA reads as TGTGCCAGCAGTTACTCGGGGGGATCTGGGGCCAACGTCCTGACTTTC.

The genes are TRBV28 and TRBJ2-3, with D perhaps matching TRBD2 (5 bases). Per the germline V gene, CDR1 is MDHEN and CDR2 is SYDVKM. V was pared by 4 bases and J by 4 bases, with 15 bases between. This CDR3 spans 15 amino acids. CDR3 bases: TGTGCCAGCAGTTCAGAGCGGAAAGTGTCAGATACGCAGTATTTT. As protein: CASSSERKVSDTQYF.

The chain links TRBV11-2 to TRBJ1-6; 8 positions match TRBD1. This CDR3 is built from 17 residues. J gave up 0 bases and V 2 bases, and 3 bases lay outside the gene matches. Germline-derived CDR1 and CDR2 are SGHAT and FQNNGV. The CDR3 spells CASSLLTGASYNSPLHF. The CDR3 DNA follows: TGTGCCAGCAGCTTACTGACAGGGGCCTCCTATAATTCACCCCTCCACTTT.

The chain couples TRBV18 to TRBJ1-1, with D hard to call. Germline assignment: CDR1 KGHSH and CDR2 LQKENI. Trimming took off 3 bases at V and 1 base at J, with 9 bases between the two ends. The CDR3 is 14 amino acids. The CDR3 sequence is CASSPRHTNTEAFF. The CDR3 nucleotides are TGTGCCAGCTCACCGAGGCATACGAACACTGAAGCTTTCTTT.

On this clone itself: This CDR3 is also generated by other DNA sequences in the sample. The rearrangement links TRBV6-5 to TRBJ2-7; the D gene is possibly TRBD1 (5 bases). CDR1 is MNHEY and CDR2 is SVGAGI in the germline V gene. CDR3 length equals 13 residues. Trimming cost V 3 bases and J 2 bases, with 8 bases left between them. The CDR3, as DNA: TGTGCCAGCAGTTATGGGGCCGCCTACGAGCAGTACTTC. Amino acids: CASSYGAAYEQYF.

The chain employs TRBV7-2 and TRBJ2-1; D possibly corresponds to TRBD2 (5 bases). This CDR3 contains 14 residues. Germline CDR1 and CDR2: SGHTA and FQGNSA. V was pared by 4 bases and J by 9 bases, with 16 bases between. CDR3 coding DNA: TGTGCCAGCAGCTCCGGCGGGTCTGCTCTTGAGCAGTTCTTC. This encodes CASSSGGSALEQFF.

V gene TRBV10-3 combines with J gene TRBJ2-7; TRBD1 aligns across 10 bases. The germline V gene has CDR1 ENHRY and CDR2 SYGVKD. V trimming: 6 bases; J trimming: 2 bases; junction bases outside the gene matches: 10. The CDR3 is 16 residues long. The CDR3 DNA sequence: TGTGCCATCAGGTCGGGGACGGGACAGGGGCCCTACGAGCAGTACTTC. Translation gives CAIRSGTGQGPYEQYF.

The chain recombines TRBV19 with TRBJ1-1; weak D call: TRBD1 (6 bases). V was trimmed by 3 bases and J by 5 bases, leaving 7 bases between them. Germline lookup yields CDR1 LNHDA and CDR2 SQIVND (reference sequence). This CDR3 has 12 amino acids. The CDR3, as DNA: TGTGCCAGTAGTATTCAGGGGACTGAAGCTTTCTTT. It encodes CASSIQGTEAFF.

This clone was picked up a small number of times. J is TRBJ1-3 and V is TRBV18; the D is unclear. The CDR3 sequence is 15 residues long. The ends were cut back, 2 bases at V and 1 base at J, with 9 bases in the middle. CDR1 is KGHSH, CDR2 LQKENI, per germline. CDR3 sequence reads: CASSPGSLSGNTIYF. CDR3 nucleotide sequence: TGTGCCAGCTCACCAGGTTCGCTATCTGGAAACACCATATATTTT.

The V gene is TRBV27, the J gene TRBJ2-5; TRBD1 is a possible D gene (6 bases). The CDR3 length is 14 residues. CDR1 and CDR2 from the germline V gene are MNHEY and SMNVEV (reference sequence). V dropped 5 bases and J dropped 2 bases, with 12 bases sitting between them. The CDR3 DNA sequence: TGTGCCAGCAGTCTACAGGGAAAGCAAGAGACCCAGTACTTC. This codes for CASSLQGKQETQYF.

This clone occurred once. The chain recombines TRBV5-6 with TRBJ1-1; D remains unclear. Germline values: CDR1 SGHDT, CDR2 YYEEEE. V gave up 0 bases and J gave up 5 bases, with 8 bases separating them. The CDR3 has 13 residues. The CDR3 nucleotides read TGTGCCAGCAGCTTGGGGCCCCCTACTGAAGCTTTCTTT. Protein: CASSLGPPTEAFF.

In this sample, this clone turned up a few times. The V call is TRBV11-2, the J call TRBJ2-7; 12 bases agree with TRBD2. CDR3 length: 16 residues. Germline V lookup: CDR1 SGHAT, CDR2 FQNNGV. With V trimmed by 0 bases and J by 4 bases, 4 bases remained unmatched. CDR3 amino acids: CASSLDLTSGRYEQYF. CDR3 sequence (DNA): TGTGCCAGCAGCTTAGATCTCACTAGCGGGAGGTACGAGCAGTACTTC.

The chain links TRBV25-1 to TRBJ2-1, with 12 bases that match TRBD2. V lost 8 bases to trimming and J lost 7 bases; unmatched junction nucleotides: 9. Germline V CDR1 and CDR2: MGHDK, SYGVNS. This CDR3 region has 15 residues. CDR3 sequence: CASHPGLAGLNEQFF. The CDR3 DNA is TGTGCCAGCCACCCAGGACTAGCGGGATTGAATGAGCAGTTCTTC.

This chain's CDR3 is CASSAWGQGGDTQYF. The DNA of the CDR3 is TGTGCCAGCAGTGCATGGGGACAGGGAGGAGATACGCAGTATTTT. V usage is TRBV28 and J usage is TRBJ2-3; 9 bases fit TRBD1. Per the germline V gene, CDR1 is MDHEN and CDR2 is SYDVKM. Losses at the gene ends were 5 bases for V and 5 bases for J; bases not matched to a gene: 8. The CDR3 spans 15 residues.

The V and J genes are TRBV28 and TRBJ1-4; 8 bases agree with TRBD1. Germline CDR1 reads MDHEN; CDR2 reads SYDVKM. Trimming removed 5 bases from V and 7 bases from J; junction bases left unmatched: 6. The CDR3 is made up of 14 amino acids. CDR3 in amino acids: CASSQTGAIEKLFF. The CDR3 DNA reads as TGTGCCAGCAGTCAGACAGGGGCGATTGAAAAACTGTTTTTT.

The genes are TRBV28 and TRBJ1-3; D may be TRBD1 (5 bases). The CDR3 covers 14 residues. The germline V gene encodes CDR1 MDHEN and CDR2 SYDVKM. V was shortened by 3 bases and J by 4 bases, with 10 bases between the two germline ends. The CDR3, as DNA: TGTGCCAGCAGTTTGCGACAGATAGGAAACACCATATATTTT. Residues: CASSLRQIGNTIYF.

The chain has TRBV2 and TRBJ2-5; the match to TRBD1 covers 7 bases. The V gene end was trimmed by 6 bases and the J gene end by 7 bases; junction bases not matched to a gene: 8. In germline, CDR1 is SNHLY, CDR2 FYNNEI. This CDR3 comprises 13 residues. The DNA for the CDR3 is TGTGCCAGCAGAGGGGTCCCAGGGGGGACCCAGTACTTC. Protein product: CASRGVPGGTQYF.

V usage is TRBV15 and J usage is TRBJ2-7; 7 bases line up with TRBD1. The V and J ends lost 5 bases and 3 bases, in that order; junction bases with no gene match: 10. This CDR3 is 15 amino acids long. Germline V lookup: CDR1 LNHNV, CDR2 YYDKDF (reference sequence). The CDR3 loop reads CATSASGTAFYEQYF. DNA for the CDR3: TGTGCCACCAGCGCATCCGGGACAGCCTTCTACGAGCAGTACTTC.

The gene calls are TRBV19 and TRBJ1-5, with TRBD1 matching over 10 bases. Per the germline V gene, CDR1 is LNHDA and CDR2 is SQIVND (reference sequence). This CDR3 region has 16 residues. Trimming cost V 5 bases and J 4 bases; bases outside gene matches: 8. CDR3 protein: CASSEFPGQGNQPQHF. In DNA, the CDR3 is TGTGCCAGTAGTGAGTTTCCGGGACAGGGGAATCAGCCCCAGCATTTT.

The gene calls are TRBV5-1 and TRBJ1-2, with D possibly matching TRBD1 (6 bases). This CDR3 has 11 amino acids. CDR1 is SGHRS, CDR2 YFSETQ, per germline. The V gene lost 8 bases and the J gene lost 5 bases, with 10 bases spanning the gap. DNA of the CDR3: TGCGCCAGTCGGGACAAATATGGCTACACCTTC. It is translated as CASRDKYGYTF.

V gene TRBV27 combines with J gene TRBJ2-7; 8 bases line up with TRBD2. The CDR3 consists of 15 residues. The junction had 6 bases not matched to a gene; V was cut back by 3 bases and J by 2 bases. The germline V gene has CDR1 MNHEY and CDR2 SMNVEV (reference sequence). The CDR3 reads CASSLRSGRTYEQYF. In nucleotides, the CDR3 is TGTGCCAGCAGTTTGCGGAGCGGGAGAACCTACGAGCAGTACTTC.

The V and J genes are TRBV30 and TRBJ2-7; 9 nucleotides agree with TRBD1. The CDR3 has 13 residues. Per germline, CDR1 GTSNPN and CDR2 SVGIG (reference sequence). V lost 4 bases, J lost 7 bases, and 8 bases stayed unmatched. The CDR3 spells CAWKWDRVGEQYF. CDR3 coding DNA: TGTGCCTGGAAATGGGACAGGGTCGGTGAGCAGTACTTC.

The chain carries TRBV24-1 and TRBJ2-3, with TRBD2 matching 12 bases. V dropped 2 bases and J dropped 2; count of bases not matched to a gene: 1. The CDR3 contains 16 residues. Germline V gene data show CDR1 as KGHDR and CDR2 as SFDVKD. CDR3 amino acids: CATSDSSGRATDTQYF. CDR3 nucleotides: TGTGCCACCAGTGATTCTAGCGGGAGGGCCACAGATACGCAGTATTTT.

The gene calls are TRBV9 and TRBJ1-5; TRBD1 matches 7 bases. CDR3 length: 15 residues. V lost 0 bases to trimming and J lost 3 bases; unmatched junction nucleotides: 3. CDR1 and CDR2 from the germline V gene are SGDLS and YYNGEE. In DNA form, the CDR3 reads TGTGCCAGCAGCGTAGATACAGGGGCCAATCAGCCCCAGCATTTT. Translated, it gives CASSVDTGANQPQHF.

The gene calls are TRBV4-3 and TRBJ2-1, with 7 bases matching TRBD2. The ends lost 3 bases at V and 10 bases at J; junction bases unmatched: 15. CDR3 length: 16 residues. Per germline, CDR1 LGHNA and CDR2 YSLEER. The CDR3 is CASSQGRLAAREEQFF. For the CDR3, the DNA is TGCGCCAGCAGCCAGGGTAGACTAGCTGCGCGGGAAGAGCAGTTCTTC.